This T cell receptor beta chain comes out of a study of T cell responses to AZD1222 COVID-19 vaccine (dated by TCRdb to about 2021). About the study as a whole: TCR sequencing covered 230 to 250 trial participants: roughly 200 given two doses of AZD1222 and about 26 given two doses of MenACWY control vaccine. Trial participants were enrolled into age subgroups of 18-55, 56-69 and 70-plus years, which contained around 150, 29 and 61 TCR-sequenced participants, respectively.

Points on this clone: Its antigen has not been determined. Qualities for individual bases were not recorded, and no much larger clone is one base off.

The time point label corresponds to: about 28 days (+/-7) after the second vaccine dose. AZD1222 recipients given second doses at about 4 weeks or at about 12 weeks were pooled, since spike-specific TCR depth and breadth were not found to differ between the two schedules. The vaccinee samples were drawn from two UK trials, COV001 and COV002, one of which was a single-blind randomized controlled phase 2/3 trial testing AZD1222 (ChAdOx1 nCoV-19) in healthy adults. Trial participant PBMC samples were collected at day 0 and day 28 after the second dose for TCRbeta chain sequencing. The investigation overall reported the following: A significant rise in spike-specific TCR breadth and depth was observed after two AZD1222 doses relative to day 0 and relative to MenACWY recipients. Most participants were white British and females outnumbered males, and the authors suggested that clonal diversity may have been underestimated. The whole spike protein was spanned by vaccine-associated CD4 TCRs, and dominant responses were seen in regions 160-218 and 743-854. Conclusions about previously exposed vaccinees are limited because only six or seven AZD1222 recipients were SARS-CoV-2 seropositive at baseline. In the small 56-69-year group, the increase in depth fell short of significance, most likely because of low power. Because no day 14 peak-response samples were available, the repertoires could be characterized only after the peak T cell response. Epitopes outside the regions mutated in the B.1.351 and B.1.1.7 variants were reportedly recognized by nearly half of the unique spike-specific TCRs.

Inclusive of the bounding cysteine and phenylalanine, the CDR3 is 16 residues long. Kept here is only the CDR3 DNA, which spans 48 bases and is read in frame from base 1. The germline V gene supplies CDR1 SGHTA and CDR2 FQGNSA. Trimming costs V 5 bases and J 4 bases, and their ends lie 20 bases apart. The CDR3 regions of human TCRbeta chains were subjected to immunosequencing. As for how the authors treated the data: TCRs in the repertoires were matched against a reference library of SARS-CoV-2-specific TCRs that had been generated with the MIRA antigen-specificity platform. Breadth meant the fraction of unique TCRs that were SARS-CoV-2-associated, whereas depth meant the fraction of total T cells that were SARS-CoV-2-associated. Each spike-specific TCR was assigned to its reactive spike region and to a CD4 or CD8 class using the MIRA data. Log10-transformed breadth and depth values were compared by one-way ANOVA with Sidak's multiple comparisons tests. TCRdb carries this immuneACCESS record with in-frame sequences only. Its versions omit some clonotypes, under half of them owing to an unresolved V gene in the studies checked, with the rest unexplained. The DNA gave D and trimming, while V, J and clone size come from that table. The sample has under 150,000 clones on record, roughly nine tenths of them singletons. The ten largest clones take up over 9% of the sample.

The rearrangement joined TRBV7-2 to TRBJ1-2; the D segment could be TRBD1, given 6 matching bases. The source is an adult who received the AZD1222 COVID-19 vaccine. Sample: peripheral blood, taken 28 days after the second AZD1222 dose. The sequenced DNA: TGTGCCAGCAGCGCTTCTTCAGGGGAGAGTAGCTATGGCTACACCTTC. This sequence encodes CASSASSGESSYGYTF.